The 20 T cell receptor beta chains listed next were all sequenced from one sample in a study of vaccination and CD4 T cells after COVID-19. The Oncomine TCR Beta short-read assay sequenced DNA from cultured CD4+ T cells. TCRdb re-analysed the PCR reads in MiXCR, keeping a single row per CDR3 protein. The data contain approximately 8,100 distinct CDR3 sequences, 61% of them singletons. Their antigens are not known. As for treatment: roughly ten-day PBMC culture with coronavirus spike peptide pools or control peptides (ViraFEST assay). The input for sequencing was cultured CD4+ T cells from blood, taken after SARS-CoV-2 vaccination. These TCRs come from a human donor with COVID-19.

The chain has TRBV21-1 and TRBJ2-2; TRBD2, the table's D call, was not compared with the DNA. TRBV21-1 has pseudogene status. The CDR3 loop spans 18 amino acids. This CDR3 is CASSKAPQTTIYTGELFF. CDR3 nucleotide sequence: TGTGCCAGCAGCAAAGCGCCGCAGACTACAATCTACACCGGGGAGCTGTTTTTT.

The V gene is TRBV29-1, the J gene TRBJ1-2; 10 nucleotides agree with TRBD1. Germline V gene lookup returns CDR1 SQVTM and CDR2 ANQGSEA. This CDR3 has 13 residues. The V gene end was trimmed by 7 bases and the J gene end by 6 bases; junction bases not matched to a gene: 8. The CDR3 nucleotides read TGCAGCGCCGAAGGGGACAGGGGCCATGGCTACACCTTC. Protein product: CSAEGDRGHGYTF.

Relative to its sample, this clonotype is large (0.1 to 1%). J is TRBJ2-5 and V is TRBV20-1; possibly TRBD1 or TRBD2 for D (6 bases each). Germline assignment: CDR1 DFQATT and CDR2 SNEGSKA (reference sequence). CDR3 size: 16 residues. V was trimmed by 6 bases and J by 4 bases, leaving 24 bases between them. CDR3 sequence: CSASRVGGFSGETQYF. The CDR3 bases are TGCAGTGCCAGTCGTGTCGGGGGCTTTTCGGGAGAGACCCAGTACTTC.

This sequence joins TRBV7-2 and TRBJ2-5; 9 nucleotides align to TRBD2. This CDR3 contains 15 residues. The junction had 9 bases not matched to a gene; V was cut back by 4 bases and J by 6 bases. Looked up from germline, CDR1 is SGHTA and CDR2 is FQGNSA. The CDR3 sequence: CASSSRAGGPQTQYF. The CDR3 DNA reads TGTGCCAGCAGCTCACGGGCGGGGGGGCCTCAGACCCAGTACTTC.

V usage is TRBV3-1 and J usage is TRBJ1-6; unclear D gene. This CDR3 contains 14 residues. Trimming took 1 base from V and 4 from J, leaving 5 bases between them. Germline V gene sequence: CDR1 LGHDT, CDR2 YNNKEL (reference sequence). CDR3 bases: TGTGCCAGCAGCCAAGGACAATATAATTCACCCCTCCACTTT. It is translated as CASSQGQYNSPLHF.

The chain carries TRBV2 and TRBJ1-5, with D possibly TRBD1 on 6 matching bases. Germline CDR1 SNHLY, CDR2 FYNNEI. The V gene lost 9 bases and the J gene lost 1 base, with 10 bases spanning the gap. The CDR3 has 13 residues. The CDR3 sequence is CASTGRSNQPQHF. CDR3 in DNA: TGTGCCAGTACAGGGAGAAGCAATCAGCCCCAGCATTTT.

V is TRBV7-9 and J is TRBJ1-2; 10 positions agree with TRBD1. Germline lookup yields CDR1 SEHNR and CDR2 FQNEAQ (reference sequence). V was pared by 2 bases and J by 4 bases, with 10 bases of the junction left unmatched. The CDR3 is made up of 17 amino acids. CDR3 DNA: TGTGCCAGCAGCTTAATCGGGACAGGGGACGCTCTCTATGGCTACACCTTC. The encoded protein is CASSLIGTGDALYGYTF.

The chain links TRBV6-5 to TRBJ2-7; 10 nucleotides align to TRBD2. The CDR3 is 15 amino acids. J lost 1 base, V lost 2 bases, and 2 bases had no gene match. The germline CDR1 and CDR2 sequences are MNHEY and SVGAGI. CDR3 region: CASSYTLAGSYEQYF. CDR3 coding DNA: TGTGCCAGCAGTTACACACTAGCGGGGTCCTACGAGCAGTACTTC.

The chain combines TRBV7-9 with TRBJ1-1, with D unresolved. This CDR3 region has 15 residues. Trimming cost V 5 bases and J 3 bases, with 16 bases left between them. Germline lookup yields CDR1 SEHNR and CDR2 FQNEAQ (reference sequence). CDR3 in DNA: TGTGCCAGCAGCCCCAGGTCCAGGATGGACACTGAAGCTTTCTTT. The encoded protein is CASSPRSRMDTEAFF.

The rearrangement joins TRBV11-2 to TRBJ2-4; D is undetermined. The V end lost 4 bases, the J end lost 3 bases, and 7 bases lay between the germline ends. Germline CDR1 reads SGHAT; CDR2 reads FQNNGV. The CDR3 is 13 residues long. CDR3 nucleotide sequence: TGTGCCAGCAGCTCCCCTTTCAAAAACATTCAGTACTTC. Its translation: CASSSPFKNIQYF. The entire variable domain, with the rest obtained from reference TRBV11-2 and TRBJ2-4, is as follows: EAGVAQSPRYKIIEKRQSVAFWCNPISGHATLYWYQQILGQGPKLLIQFQNNGVVDDSQLPKDRFSAERLKGVDSTLKIQPAKLEDSAVYLCASSSPFKNIQYFGAGTRLSVL.

The rearrangement links TRBV6-5 to TRBJ1-6; D remains ambiguous. The V gene's germline CDR1 is MNHEY and CDR2 SVGAGI. The CDR3 has 12 residues. With 4 bases removed from V and 8 bases from J, the gap between germline ends came to 6 bases. CDR3 region: CASSFRDSPLHF. The DNA of the CDR3 is TGTGCCAGCAGTTTCCGTGATTCACCCCTCCACTTT.

On this clonotype itself: The junction departs from germline at one end; a sequencing error may be responsible. This CDR3 reads CASSLGQPQHF. CDR3 bases: TGTGCCAGTAGTTTGGGACAGCCCCAGCATTTT. The chain carries TRBV6-2 or TRBV6-3 and TRBJ1-5; no reliable D call. The germline V gene encodes CDR1 MNHEY and CDR2 SVGEGT. The CDR3 sequence is 11 residues long.

This clonotype was seen more than once but under ten times. The V and J genes are TRBV7-9 and TRBJ1-5; D may be TRBD1 (6 bases). The ends were cut back, 2 bases at V and 0 bases at J, with 14 bases in the middle. CDR1 and CDR2 (germline): SEHNR, FQNEAQ (reference sequence). This CDR3 is built from 17 residues. This CDR3 is CASSLFSLGGSNQPQHF. The CDR3 region has the DNA TGTGCCAGCAGCTTATTCTCCCTAGGGGGTAGCAATCAGCCCCAGCATTTT.

The gene calls are TRBV7-9 and TRBJ2-7; D gene ambiguous. Germline CDR1 is SEHNR and CDR2 is FQNEAQ (reference sequence). The CDR3 spans 13 residues. Trimming shortened V by 2 bases and J by 5 bases, and 10 bases separated the two germline ends. CDR3 sequence: CASSLSSLNEQYF. In DNA, the CDR3 is TGTGCCAGCAGCTTATCATCCCTTAACGAGCAGTACTTC.

The chain uses TRBV20-1 and TRBJ1-5, with D possibly matching TRBD1 (5 bases). Germline assignment: CDR1 DFQATT and CDR2 SNEGSKA (reference sequence). CDR3 length: 14 amino acids. V lost 0 bases, J lost 7 bases, and 13 bases lay in between. The CDR3: CSARDRAGKQPQHF. The CDR3 coding sequence is TGCAGTGCTAGAGATAGGGCAGGGAAACAGCCCCAGCATTTT.

The rearrangement links TRBV20-1 to TRBJ1-1, with 10 bases fitting TRBD1. The germline gives CDR1 DFQATT, CDR2 SNEGSKA (reference sequence). V dropped 6 bases and J dropped 3; count of bases not matched to a gene: 13. This CDR3 contains 16 residues. The CDR3 region has the DNA TGCAGTGCCACCACGGGACAGGGGTTCGCAGACACTGAAGCTTTCTTT. Translating it yields CSATTGQGFADTEAFF.

The V gene is TRBV6-1, the J gene TRBJ1-1, with a possible D match to TRBD1 (6 bases). In germline, CDR1 is MNHNS, CDR2 SASEGT. The V end was cut by 8 bases, the J end by 3 bases, with 10 bases between. This CDR3 is built from 12 residues. CDR3 coding DNA: TGTGCCAGCTCAGGGGCGTACACTGAAGCTTTCTTT. Translated: CASSGAYTEAFF.

This chain joins TRBV19 and TRBJ2-2; 7 nucleotides line up with TRBD1. The V and J ends lost 5 bases and 8 bases, in that order; junction bases with no gene match: 8. The CDR3 runs 14 residues. Germline loops: CDR1 LNHDA, CDR2 SQIVND (reference sequence). For the CDR3, the DNA is TGTGCCAGTAGTCCGACAGGGCGGTTAGGGGAGCTGTTTTTT. As protein: CASSPTGRLGELFF.

The V and J genes are TRBV6-1 and TRBJ2-5; weak D call: TRBD1 (5 bases). Trimming removed 7 bases at V and 3 bases at J, with 15 bases between. This CDR3 is built from 14 residues. The V gene's germline CDR1 is MNHNS and CDR2 SASEGT. The CDR3 is CASTTSGYKETQYF. In DNA form, the CDR3 reads TGTGCCAGCACTACCTCAGGGTACAAAGAGACCCAGTACTTC.

This clonotype was counted between two and nine times. The V gene is TRBV20-1, the J gene TRBJ2-1; TRBD2 matches 9 bases. The CDR3 runs to 14 residues. V shed 6 bases, J shed 8 bases, and the junction held 11 bases outside the gene matches. Germline loops: CDR1 DFQATT, CDR2 SNEGSKA (reference sequence). The CDR3 DNA is TGCAGTGCCACCACTAGAGCGGGGGGTTATGAGCAGTTCTTC. This translates into CSATTRAGGYEQFF.